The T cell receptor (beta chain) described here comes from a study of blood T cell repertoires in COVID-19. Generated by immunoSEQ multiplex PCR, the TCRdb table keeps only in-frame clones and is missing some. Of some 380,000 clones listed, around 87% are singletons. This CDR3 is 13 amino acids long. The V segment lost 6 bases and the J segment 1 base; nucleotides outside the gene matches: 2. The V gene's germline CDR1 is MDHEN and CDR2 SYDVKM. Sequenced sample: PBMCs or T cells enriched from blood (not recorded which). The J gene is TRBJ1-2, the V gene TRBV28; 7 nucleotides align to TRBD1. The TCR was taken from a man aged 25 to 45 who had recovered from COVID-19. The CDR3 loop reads CASRTGLNYGYTF. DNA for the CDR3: TGTGCCAGCAGGACAGGGCTTAACTATGGCTACACCTTC.